The clone carrying this TCR beta chain occurred a few times. Its antigen is not identified. This sample stems from a study of T cell repertoires in cytomegalovirus infection. TCRdb processed the reads anew with MiXCR; each CDR3 protein has one entry. The sample holds 750,000 to 900,000 distinct CDR3 sequences; 25% to 30% are singletons and the top ten take about 12%. This specimen consisted of cultured CD8+ T cells from PBMCs, obtained from culture after CMV antigen stimulation. This receptor was taken from a human donor in good health (CMV status not recorded). Some clones in this sample may be carry-over from other donors' samples.

CDR3 residues: CASSQRGGTDTQYF. CDR3 nucleotide sequence: TGTGCCAGCAGCCAAAGGGGGGGCACAGATACGCAGTATTTT. This sequence joins TRBV7-6 and TRBJ2-3; D is tentatively TRBD1 or TRBD2 (6 bases each). Germline CDR1 is SGHVS and CDR2 is FNYEAQ. The CDR3 has 14 amino acids. Trimming took 5 bases from V and 1 from J, leaving 10 bases between them. The full variable domain, completed using reference TRBV7-6 and TRBJ2-3, is GAGVSQSPRYKVTKRGQDVALRCDPISGHVSLYWYRQALGQGPEFLTYFNYEAQQDKSGLPNDRFSAERPEGSISTLTIQRTEQRDSAMYRCASSQRGGTDTQYFGPGTRLTVL.